This T cell receptor beta chain was identified during a study of beta chain features in type 1 diabetes. General study points: Patients' naive, central memory and regulatory TCRB repertoires appeared more alike than those of healthy donors. A moderate, significant TCRB CDR3 shortening appeared in type 1 diabetes across four CD4+ subsets. Patients with type 1 diabetes carried fewer insertions and had more deletions at their VDJ junctions. For TCRB rearrangement, an influence of HLA type remained unresolved here.

About this clone: Its antigen is not identified.

Unmatched junction bases numbered 13, after V lost 4 bases and J lost 7 bases. The CDR3 covers 14 residues. In germline, CDR1 is GTSNPN, CDR2 SVGIG (reference sequence). The whole isolated RNA underwent reverse transcription, so sequencing captured expressed TCRB transcripts. Deep immunoSEQ sequencing covered naive, central memory and regulatory T cell samples. The protocol was immunoSEQ multiplex PCR, while the TCRdb copy is restricted to in-frame clones and leaves out a portion. The sample shows 100,000 to 150,000 clones, roughly 17% of them seen only once. The sequence came from a man aged 18 to 30 with type 1 diabetes. This chain uses TRBV30 with TRBJ2-7; 7 nucleotides match TRBD2. Sequencing was carried out using central memory CD4+ T cells from blood. The CDR3 is CAWKGGVLVVEQYF. The CDR3 bases are TGTGCCTGGAAGGGAGGGGTCTTAGTTGTGGAGCAGTACTTC.